The 3 T cell receptor beta chains below were found in one sample sequenced in a study of blood T cell repertoires in COVID-19 (dated by TCRdb to 2020 to 2022). Receptor libraries were prepared by the immunoSEQ multiplex PCR assay. TCRdb stores this immuneACCESS table with in-frame sequences only. Part of the clones is absent; in the studies checked, under half of the shortfall reflects unresolved V genes, and no reason is known for the rest. In this sample the table shows roughly 250,000 clones, about nine tenths of which occur a single time. Together, the top ten hold around 6% of the sample. The sample was PBMCs or T cells enriched from blood (not recorded which). These receptors came from a woman in her 30s with acute COVID-19.

The rearrangement joins TRBV2 to TRBJ2-7, with 7 positions matching TRBD1. The CDR3 contains 16 residues. Germline assignment: CDR1 SNHLY and CDR2 FYNNEI. The V gene end was trimmed by 2 bases and the J gene end by 2 bases; junction bases not matched to a gene: 9. CDR3 amino acids: CASSEFPDRSTYEQYF. CDR3 sequence (DNA): TGTGCCAGCAGTGAATTTCCGGACAGGTCAACCTACGAGCAGTACTTC.

The chain has TRBV6-5 and TRBJ1-1; D call uncertain. Germline-derived CDR1 and CDR2 are MNHEY and SVGAGI. The CDR3 spans 14 residues. The germline V and J ends were trimmed by 0 bases and 5 bases, with 10 bases remaining between them. CDR3 bases: TGTGCCAGCAGTTACTCCGAGGCGCATACTGAAGCTTTCTTT. Amino acids: CASSYSEAHTEAFF.

The chain combines TRBV27 with TRBJ2-5; D call uncertain. V was shortened by 4 bases and J by 3 bases, with 9 bases between the two germline ends. The CDR3 runs to 13 residues. Germline CDR1 MNHEY, CDR2 SMNVEV (reference sequence). The CDR3 DNA follows: TGTGCCAGCAGTTCCGGGTATGAAGAGACCCAGTACTTC. As protein: CASSSGYEETQYF.